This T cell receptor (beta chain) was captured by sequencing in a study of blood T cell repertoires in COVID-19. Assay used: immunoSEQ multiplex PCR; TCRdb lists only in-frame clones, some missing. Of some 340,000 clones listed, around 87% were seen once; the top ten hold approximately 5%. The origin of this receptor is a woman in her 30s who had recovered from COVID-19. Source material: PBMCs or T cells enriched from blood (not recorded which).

DNA of the CDR3: TGTGCCAGCAGCTTCGGGGAAAGCACTGAAGCTTTCTTT. Amino acid sequence: CASSFGESTEAFF. The rearrangement links TRBV5-4 to TRBJ1-1; no definite D call. Trimming cost V 2 bases and J 4 bases, with 9 bases left between them. Germline V gives CDR1 SGHNT, CDR2 YYREEE (reference sequence). CDR3 length: 13 residues.